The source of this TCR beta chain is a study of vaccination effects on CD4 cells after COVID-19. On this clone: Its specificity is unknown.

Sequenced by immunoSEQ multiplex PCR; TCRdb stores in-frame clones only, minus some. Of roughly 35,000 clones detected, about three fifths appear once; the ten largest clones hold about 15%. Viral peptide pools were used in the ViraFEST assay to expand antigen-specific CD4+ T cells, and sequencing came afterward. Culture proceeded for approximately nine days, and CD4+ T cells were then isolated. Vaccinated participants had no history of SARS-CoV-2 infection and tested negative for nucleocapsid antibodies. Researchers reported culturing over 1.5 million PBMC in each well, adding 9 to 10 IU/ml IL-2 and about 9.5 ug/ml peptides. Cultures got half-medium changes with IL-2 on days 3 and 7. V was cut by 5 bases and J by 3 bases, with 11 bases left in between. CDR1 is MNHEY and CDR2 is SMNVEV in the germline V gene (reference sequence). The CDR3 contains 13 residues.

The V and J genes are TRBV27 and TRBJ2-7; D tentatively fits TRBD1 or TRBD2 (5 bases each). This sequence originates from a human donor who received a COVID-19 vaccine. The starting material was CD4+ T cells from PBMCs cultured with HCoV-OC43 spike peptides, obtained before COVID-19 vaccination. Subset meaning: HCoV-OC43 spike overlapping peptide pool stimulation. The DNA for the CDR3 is TGTGCCAGCAGTGACGGGACCTACTACGAGCAGTACTTC. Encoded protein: CASSDGTYYEQYF.